This T cell receptor (beta chain) was identified during a study of blood T cell repertoires in COVID-19. Overall study: Acute and convalescent COVID-19 specimens originated in the United States, Italy and Spain. Sources were T cells, B-cell-depleted T cells, or PBMCs; the material itself was cDNA or gDNA.

In the authors' methods: Amplifying reference gene primers gave estimates of nucleated cell counts. Profiling relied on immunoSEQ multiplex PCR, and the TCRdb table lists in-frame clones only, not all of them. V, J and clone size derive from that table, while D and trimming were established from the DNA sequence. The table records fewer than 85,000 clones, 65% to 80% of them present only once. The germline gives CDR1 KGHSH, CDR2 LQKENI. The CDR3 spans 14 residues. The V end was cut by 2 bases, the J end by 6 bases, with 10 bases between. The sample taken for sequencing was peripheral blood. The TCR originated in a man in his sixties with active or convalescent COVID-19. This chain links TRBV18 with TRBJ1-4; tentative D call: TRBD1 (6 bases). The chain's CDR3 is CASSPGGADEKLFF. The CDR3 DNA sequence: TGTGCCAGCTCACCAGGGGGGGCGGATGAAAAACTGTTTTTT.